These 17 T cell receptor beta chains were all obtained from the same sample, sequenced in a study of blood T cell repertoires in COVID-19. The data were produced by immunoSEQ multiplex PCR, yet TCRdb's version contains in-frame clones alone and is incomplete. The sample lists around 77,000 clones; roughly 82% were seen once. Sequencing was performed on peripheral blood. Receptor source: a human donor in a cohort sampled during active COVID-19.

The chain uses TRBV5-1 and TRBJ1-4; D is ambiguous. The CDR3 runs to 14 residues. Per the germline V gene, CDR1 is SGHRS and CDR2 is YFSETQ. With 0 bases removed from V and 8 bases from J, the gap between germline ends came to 11 bases. The CDR3, as DNA: TGCGCCAGCAGCTTGGGTGCCGACGGGGAAAAACTGTTTTTT. Translating gives CASSLGADGEKLFF.

This chain links TRBV5-1 with TRBJ2-5; D ambiguous. Germline V gene lookup returns CDR1 SGHRS and CDR2 YFSETQ. This CDR3 region has 15 residues. Trimming removed 0 bases from V and 2 bases from J, with 11 bases in between. CDR3 region: CASSLVSEPQETQYF. The CDR3 DNA reads as TGCGCCAGCAGCTTGGTGTCAGAACCACAAGAGACCCAGTACTTC.

This chain connects TRBV9 to TRBJ1-3; possible D gene TRBD1, 5 bases. V was pared by 4 bases and J by 1 base, with 12 bases between. Germline lookup yields CDR1 SGDLS and CDR2 YYNGEE. There are 15 residues in the CDR3. CDR3 region: CASSPTAGSGNTIYF. In DNA form, the CDR3 reads TGTGCCAGCAGCCCAACAGCAGGGTCTGGAAACACCATATATTTT. The full variable domain, in which reference TRBV9 and TRBJ1-3 provide the parts outside the CDR3, is DSGVTQTPKHLITATGQRVTLRCSPRSGDLSVYWYQQSLDQGLQFLIQYYNGEERAKGNILERFSAQQFPDLHSELNLSSLELGDSALYFCASSPTAGSGNTIYFGEGSWLTVV.

This clone was seen once. This chain connects TRBV3-1 (or the pseudogene TRBV3-2) to TRBJ1-2; possibly TRBD1 for D (6 bases). CDR1 and CDR2 (germline): LGHDT, YNNKEL (reference sequence). The CDR3 consists of 14 residues. V lost 4 bases and J lost 2, with 11 bases in between. The CDR3 DNA reads as TGTGCCAGCAGCCTGGACAGATGGAACTATGGCTACACCTTC. Protein: CASSLDRWNYGYTF.

The chain combines TRBV19 with TRBJ2-1; D call uncertain. CDR1 is LNHDA and CDR2 is SQIVND in the germline V gene (reference sequence). V was pared by 6 bases and J by 7 bases, with 19 bases between. This CDR3 is built from 15 residues. The CDR3 loop reads CASRVIPTSTNEQFF. The CDR3 bases are TGTGCCAGTAGAGTAATCCCAACCTCCACAAATGAGCAGTTCTTC.

As to this clone: Mismatch with germline at one junction end may stem from a read error. The chain uses TRBV3-1 (or the pseudogene TRBV3-2) and TRBJ2-6; no definite D call. CDR3 length: 12 residues. Germline CDR1 LGHDT, CDR2 YNNKEL (reference sequence). CDR3 loop: CASSRPPLVWAF. CDR3 sequence (DNA): TGTGCCAGCAGCCGCCCCCCTCTAGTCTGGGCTTTC.

The genes are TRBV6-1 and TRBJ2-7, with D possibly matching TRBD1 (5 bases). V shed 1 base and J shed 3 bases, with 16 bases lying between them. Germline loops: CDR1 MNHNS, CDR2 SASEGT. The CDR3 loop spans 16 amino acids. CDR3 sequence reads: CASSEVQAPSIYEQYF. CDR3 in DNA: TGTGCCAGCAGTGAAGTACAGGCCCCGTCCATCTACGAGCAGTACTTC.

The V call is TRBV6-1, the J call TRBJ1-2; the D is unclear. V was trimmed by 1 base and J by 4 bases, leaving 22 bases between them. Germline loops: CDR1 MNHNS, CDR2 SASEGT. CDR3 length equals 18 residues. The CDR3 loop is CASSEGQGDSQRGYGYTF. The CDR3, as DNA: TGTGCCAGCAGTGAAGGTCAAGGAGACTCCCAAAGAGGCTATGGCTACACCTTC.

The chain recombines TRBV10-3 with TRBJ2-7; TRBD1 aligns across 8 bases. The CDR3 extends over 13 amino acids. J lost 6 bases, V lost 11 bases, and 12 bases had no gene match. Looked up from germline, CDR1 is ENHRY and CDR2 is SYGVKD. The CDR3 is CASRPDREAEQYF. DNA for the CDR3: TGTGCCTCCAGACCGGACAGGGAAGCCGAGCAGTACTTC.

This chain links TRBV19 with TRBJ1-2; D is unresolved. The germline V gene encodes CDR1 LNHDA and CDR2 SQIVND (reference sequence). V was cut by 5 bases and J by 1 base, with 5 bases left in between. This CDR3 has 12 amino acids. Here the CDR3 reads CASSQNNYGYTF. The CDR3 nucleotides are TGTGCCAGTAGTCAGAATAACTATGGCTACACCTTC.

The J gene is TRBJ2-3, the V gene TRBV18, with D maybe TRBD1 (5 bases). Germline lookup yields CDR1 KGHSH and CDR2 LQKENI. Trimming took 6 bases from V and 8 from J, leaving 15 bases between them. The CDR3 has 13 amino acids. The CDR3 here is CASSQGRVGTQYF. The CDR3 region has the DNA TGTGCCAGCTCCCAGGGTCGAGTGGGTACGCAGTATTTT.

The rearrangement joins TRBV18 to TRBJ2-7, with a tentative D call TRBD2 (7 bases). CDR1 is KGHSH, CDR2 LQKENI, per germline. CDR3 length: 13 amino acids. Trimming shortened V by 3 bases and J by 7 bases, and 13 bases separated the two germline ends. As DNA, the CDR3 is TGTGCCAGCTCACCCGGGGGGCCGGGTGAGCAGTACTTC. Its translation: CASSPGGPGEQYF.

This chain joins TRBV11-2 and TRBJ2-7, with D perhaps TRBD1 (7 bases). Trimming removed 3 bases at V and 1 base at J, with 16 bases between. The CDR3 covers 16 residues. In germline, CDR1 is SGHAT, CDR2 FQNNGV. The CDR3 coding sequence is TGTGCCAGCAGCTTTTTACAGGGGACTGGGTCCTACGAGCAGTACTTC. Its translation is CASSFLQGTGSYEQYF.

The J gene is TRBJ2-1, the V gene TRBV7-9, with 8 bases lining up with TRBD1. This CDR3 is 15 amino acids long. The V gene end was trimmed by 2 bases and the J gene end by 1 base; junction bases not matched to a gene: 1. CDR1 SEHNR and CDR2 FQNEAQ come from the germline V gene (reference sequence). The CDR3 protein is CASSLQGASYNEQFF. The CDR3 DNA reads as TGTGCCAGCAGCTTACAGGGGGCGTCCTACAATGAGCAGTTCTTC. The full variable domain, completed using reference TRBV7-9 and TRBJ2-1, is DTGVSQNPRHKITKRGQNVTFRCDPISEHNRLYWYRQTLGQGPEFLTYFQNEAQLEKSRLLSDRFSAERPKGSFSTLEIQRTEQGDSAMYLCASSLQGASYNEQFFGPGTRLTVL.

The chain recombines TRBV6-4 with TRBJ2-7; 14 positions agree with TRBD2. Germline V CDR1 and CDR2: MRHNA, SNTAGT. Germline trimming cut 7 bases from V and 0 bases from J; bases unmatched to any gene: 11. The CDR3 contains 18 residues. CDR3 DNA sequence: TGTGCCAGCAACCTGACTAGCGGGGGGGACAAGAGCTCCTACGAGCAGTACTTC. It codes for CASNLTSGGDKSSYEQYF.

The chain joins TRBV7-8 to TRBJ1-4; 10 bases fit TRBD1. The J segment lost 8 bases and the V segment lost 4 bases, leaving 4 bases of the junction unmatched. CDR3 size: 14 residues. Germline lookup yields CDR1 SGHVS and CDR2 FQNEAQ. In nucleotides, the CDR3 is TGTGCCAGCAGCTCCGTGGGACAGGGGGAAAAACTGTTTTTT. Its protein product is CASSSVGQGEKLFF.

The chain joins TRBV4-1 to TRBJ2-7; 8 bases match TRBD2. Germline V gene data show CDR1 as MGHRA and CDR2 as YSYEKL. The CDR3 has 16 amino acids. The J segment lost 2 bases and the V segment lost 0 bases, leaving 6 bases of the junction unmatched. This chain's CDR3 is CASSQDAAGGPYEQYF. CDR3 nucleotides: TGCGCCAGCAGCCAAGATGCGGCGGGGGGACCCTACGAGCAGTACTTC.